These 20 T cell receptor beta chains were all obtained from the same sample, sequenced in a study of blood T cell repertoires in COVID-19. Produced via immunoSEQ multiplex PCR; TCRdb's table is partial and in-frame only. The table lists 220,000 or so clones, 90% of them singletons. Sequencing was performed on PBMCs or T cells enriched from blood (not recorded which). The receptors derive from a man in his thirties or forties who had been exposed to COVID-19.

The chain combines TRBV3-1 (or the pseudogene TRBV3-2) with TRBJ2-2; unclear D gene. The CDR3 is made up of 16 amino acids. Germline values: CDR1 LGHDT, CDR2 YNNKEL (reference sequence). Trimming shortened V by 1 base and J by 4 bases, and 13 bases separated the two germline ends. The DNA of the CDR3 is TGTGCCAGCAGCCAAGTAATCATCTCGGGCACCGGGGAGCTGTTTTTT. It is translated as CASSQVIISGTGELFF.

The chain uses TRBV6-5 and TRBJ2-1, with TRBD1 matching 7 bases. V shed 8 bases, J shed 8 bases, and the junction held 12 bases outside the gene matches. Germline CDR1 reads MNHEY; CDR2 reads SVGAGI. The CDR3 consists of 14 residues. CDR3 loop: CASPRQGQRHEQFF. As DNA, the CDR3 is TGTGCCAGCCCTAGACAGGGACAAAGACATGAGCAGTTCTTC.

This clone has a single count. The rearrangement links TRBV18 to TRBJ2-7, with TRBD1 matching 8 bases. The CDR3 covers 17 residues. CDR1 and CDR2 (germline): KGHSH, LQKENI. V lost 3 bases to trimming and J lost 3 bases; unmatched junction nucleotides: 13. The CDR3 region has the DNA TGTGCCAGCTCACCCTCAGCAGGGACAGGTTACGGCTACGAGCAGTACTTC. Protein product: CASSPSAGTGYGYEQYF.

A single count supports this clone. This sequence joins TRBV3-1 (or the pseudogene TRBV3-2) and TRBJ2-3, with 9 nucleotides matching TRBD1. Germline assignment: CDR1 LGHDT and CDR2 YNNKEL (reference sequence). The CDR3 is 17 residues long. The V segment lost 5 bases and the J segment 5 bases; nucleotides outside the gene matches: 14. The CDR3 loop is CASSAPRMTGGKDTQYF. DNA of the CDR3: TGTGCCAGCAGCGCCCCCCGAATGACAGGGGGGAAAGATACGCAGTATTTT.

V usage is TRBV6-5 and J usage is TRBJ1-5; 8 nucleotides align to TRBD1. V lost 11 bases, J lost 2 bases, and 11 bases stayed unmatched. This CDR3 is built from 15 residues. Germline CDR1 reads MNHEY; CDR2 reads SVGAGI. CDR3 DNA: TGTGCCTGCCACCCCAGGGGGCAAGGCAATCAGCCCCAGCATTTT. It specifies CACHPRGQGNQPQHF.

This chain links TRBV20-1 with TRBJ2-7; D possibly corresponds to TRBD2 (6 bases). Per the germline V gene, CDR1 is DFQATT and CDR2 is SNEGSKA (reference sequence). CDR3 length: 11 residues. V lost 3 bases and J 4 bases, leaving 7 bases between the germline ends. The CDR3 DNA is TGCAGTGCTAGTCGGGGGTACGAGCAGTACTTC. Residues: CSASRGYEQYF.

J is TRBJ1-1 and V is TRBV5-1; 7 bases agree with TRBD1. CDR1 SGHRS and CDR2 YFSETQ come from the germline V gene. The CDR3 is made up of 16 amino acids. Unmatched junction bases numbered 6, after V lost 0 bases and J lost 1 base. The CDR3 region has the DNA TGCGCCAGCAGCTTGGAGACAGGGATCGGGAACACTGAAGCTTTCTTT. Residues: CASSLETGIGNTEAFF.

This clone was found once. The chain links TRBV3-1 (or the pseudogene TRBV3-2) to TRBJ2-1, with TRBD1 matching 9 bases. CDR3 length: 15 residues. Losses at the gene ends were 1 base for V and 5 bases for J; bases not matched to a gene: 3. Germline-derived CDR1 and CDR2 are LGHDT and YNNKEL (reference sequence). DNA of the CDR3: TGTGCCAGCAGCCAAGGGGACAGGGTTAACAATGAGCAGTTCTTC. This sequence encodes CASSQGDRVNNEQFF.

The genes are TRBV19 and TRBJ1-6, with 8 bases that match TRBD1. In germline, CDR1 is LNHDA, CDR2 SQIVND (reference sequence). The CDR3 is made up of 16 amino acids. V shed 4 bases and J 13 bases; nucleotides not matched to a gene: 15. The CDR3 coding sequence is TGTGCCAGTAGTACCAGCGCGACAGGGGATGGACACCCCCTCCACTTT. It is translated as CASSTSATGDGHPLHF. Looking up the rest from reference TRBV19 and TRBJ1-6 gives the full variable domain: DGGITQSPKYLFRKEGQNVTLSCEQNLNHDAMYWYRQDPGQGLRLIYYSQIVNDFQKGDIAEGYSVSREKKESFPLTVTSAQKNPTAFYLCASSTSATGDGHPLHFGNGTRLTVT.

The gene calls are TRBV4-3 and TRBJ2-3, with D maybe TRBD1 (5 bases). The CDR3 loop spans 16 amino acids. Trimming took off 4 bases at V and 3 bases at J, with 17 bases between the two ends. From germline, CDR1 is LGHNA and CDR2 YSLEER. DNA of the CDR3: TGCGCCAGCAGCCTCACCTGGGGCCGAGATACAGATACGCAGTATTTT. Translated, it gives CASSLTWGRDTDTQYF.

The CDR3 sequence is CASSPGQDTEAFF. CDR3 nucleotides: TGTGCCAGCTCACCAGGGCAGGACACTGAAGCTTTCTTT. V usage is TRBV18 and J usage is TRBJ1-1; D is uncertain. Looked up from germline, CDR1 is KGHSH and CDR2 is LQKENI. The length of the CDR3 is 13 residues. Trimming pared 2 bases from V and 3 bases from J, leaving 7 bases between.

This clone was seen only once. This chain uses TRBV3-1 (or the pseudogene TRBV3-2) with TRBJ2-7; possibly TRBD1 for D (5 bases). Germline CDR1 and CDR2: LGHDT and YNNKEL (reference sequence). V lost 1 base and J 2 bases, leaving 15 bases between the germline ends. CDR3 size: 16 residues. Here the CDR3 reads CASSQGLSGPPYEQYF. CDR3 sequence (DNA): TGTGCCAGCAGCCAAGGTCTATCAGGGCCTCCCTACGAGCAGTACTTC.

The rearrangement uses TRBV6-5 and TRBJ2-3, with a weak D call TRBD1 (6 bases). This CDR3 is 13 amino acids long. Germline lookup yields CDR1 MNHEY and CDR2 SVGAGI. The CDR3: CATLDSNTDTQYF. In DNA, the CDR3 is TGTGCGACGCTGGACAGTAACACAGATACGCAGTATTTT.

The gene calls are TRBV25-1 and TRBJ1-3; 7 nucleotides match TRBD1. The CDR3 is 13 amino acids. V shed 5 bases, J shed 4 bases, and the junction held 2 bases outside the gene matches. Germline loops: CDR1 MGHDK, CDR2 SYGVNS. CDR3 amino acids: CASSSGQGNTIYF. The CDR3 nucleotides are TGTGCCAGCAGTTCGGGACAGGGAAACACCATATATTTT.

The DNA of the CDR3 is TGTGCCAGCAGCTTAGTTCACAGGGGGGATCAAGAGACCCAGTACTTC. Translated, it gives CASSLVHRGDQETQYF. The chain carries TRBV7-8 and TRBJ2-5, with 8 bases aligning to TRBD1. J was trimmed by 2 bases and V by 1 base; bases with no gene match: 6. CDR3 length: 16 residues. CDR1 and CDR2 (germline): SGHVS, FQNEAQ.

This chain joins TRBV15 and TRBJ1-2; D might be TRBD1 (5 bases). This CDR3 has 16 residues. The germline CDR1 and CDR2 sequences are LNHNV and YYDKDF (reference sequence). The V gene lost 0 bases and the J gene lost 7 bases, with 18 bases spanning the gap. The CDR3 coding sequence is TGTGCCACCAGCAGAGATCTAGGGAGGGGCGAGGGTGGCTACACCTTC. Protein product: CATSRDLGRGEGGYTF.

The J gene is TRBJ2-7, the V gene TRBV4-2; 7 bases align to TRBD1. The CDR3 spans 14 residues. Germline-derived CDR1 and CDR2 are LGHNA and YNFKEQ. The trim removed 4 bases at V and 6 bases at J, leaving 9 bases unmatched. This CDR3 is CASSPLTGSGEQYF. The CDR3 DNA follows: TGTGCCAGCAGCCCCTTGACAGGGTCGGGCGAGCAGTACTTC.

This clone was recorded once. V gene TRBV6-5 combines with J gene TRBJ2-1, with D possibly matching TRBD2 (5 bases). This CDR3 is 13 amino acids long. The V end was cut by 8 bases, the J end by 6 bases, with 14 bases between. From germline, CDR1 is MNHEY and CDR2 SVGAGI. The CDR3 loop reads CASGEPRINEQFF. The CDR3 nucleotides are TGTGCCAGCGGGGAGCCAAGGATCAATGAGCAGTTCTTC.

The chain recombines TRBV3-1 (or the pseudogene TRBV3-2) with TRBJ2-1, with 7 bases fitting TRBD1. This CDR3 is 14 amino acids long. In germline, CDR1 is LGHDT, CDR2 YNNKEL (reference sequence). V lost 0 bases to trimming and J lost 11 bases; unmatched junction nucleotides: 7. The chain's CDR3 is CASSQDPRTGKQFF. The CDR3 DNA follows: TGTGCCAGCAGCCAAGACCCTAGGACAGGAAAGCAGTTCTTC.

V is TRBV7-8 and J is TRBJ2-1, with 7 bases that match TRBD1. Per the germline V gene, CDR1 is SGHVS and CDR2 is FQNEAQ. This CDR3 is 15 amino acids long. Trimming removed 6 bases from V and 2 bases from J; junction bases left unmatched: 7. CDR3 sequence (DNA): TGTGCCAGCAGGTACACAGGGGATGCCTACAATGAGCAGTTCTTC. It specifies CASRYTGDAYNEQFF.